This passage covers 6 T cell receptor beta chains from one sample sequenced in a study of blood T cells in healthy people across ages. A J-beta primer mix and a sample-barcoded 5' primer were used in a second PCR of about 7 to 12 cycles. MiXCR, applied by TCRdb to the 5' RACE reads, yields one record per CDR3 protein. Of over 300,000 distinct CDR3 sequences listed, approximately 52% are singletons. The sequenced material came from blood. These receptors came from a man in his sixties in good health.

This clonotype was observed many times. The chain recombines TRBV9 with TRBJ2-5, with 7 bases aligning to TRBD1. The CDR3 runs to 16 residues. V was pared by 0 bases and J by 5 bases, with 10 bases of the junction left unmatched. CDR1 is SGDLS, CDR2 YYNGEE, per germline. DNA of the CDR3: TGTGCCAGCAGCGTAGCTACCAGGACAGGTCGGGAGACCCAGTACTTC. Amino acids: CASSVATRTGRETQYF.

As for this clonotype: A junction end diverges from the germline sequence, so it may reflect a read error. The CDR3 here is CASSHDRQNYERYF. The CDR3 bases are TGCGCCAGCAGCCATGATCGGCAGAACTACGAGCGGTACTTC. The chain recombines TRBV4-3 with TRBJ2-7, with D hard to call. CDR1 and CDR2 from the germline V gene are LGHNA and YSLEER. The CDR3 consists of 14 residues.

This clonotype was seen more than once but under ten times. V and J are TRBV4-3 and TRBJ1-2; the D is unclear. Germline CDR1 reads LGHNA; CDR2 reads YSLEER. V gave up 7 bases and J gave up 2 bases, with 14 bases separating them. CDR3 length: 14 amino acids. The CDR3, as DNA: TGCGCCAGCACGCCGCAGCCGGGGAACTATGGCTACACCTTC. Translating gives CASTPQPGNYGYTF.

This clonotype occurred a few times. The chain uses TRBV2 and TRBJ2-5, with D possibly being TRBD1 or TRBD2 (5 bases each). Trimming cost V 6 bases and J 7 bases, with 12 bases left between them. The CDR3 sequence is 12 residues long. The germline V gene encodes CDR1 SNHLY and CDR2 FYNNEI. The CDR3 here is CASRPDGGTQYF. The CDR3 nucleotides are TGTGCCAGCAGGCCGGATGGGGGGACCCAGTACTTC.

This clonotype was seen only once. This sequence joins TRBV5-1 and TRBJ1-5, with 7 bases identical to TRBD1. V shed 4 bases and J 4 bases; nucleotides not matched to a gene: 5. Germline V CDR1 and CDR2: SGHRS, YFSETQ. There are 14 residues in the CDR3. CDR3 nucleotide sequence: TGCGCCAGCAGCACCGGGACAGAAAATCAGCCCCAGCATTTT. Protein product: CASSTGTENQPQHF.

The chain is built from TRBV14 and TRBJ2-5, with TRBD2 matching 7 bases. The J segment lost 1 base and the V segment lost 7 bases, leaving 6 bases of the junction unmatched. There are 14 residues in the CDR3. CDR1 and CDR2 (germline): SGHDN, FVKESK. The CDR3 loop is CASKGLAGQETQYF. The CDR3 DNA is TGTGCCAGCAAAGGGTTAGCGGGCCAAGAGACCCAGTACTTC.